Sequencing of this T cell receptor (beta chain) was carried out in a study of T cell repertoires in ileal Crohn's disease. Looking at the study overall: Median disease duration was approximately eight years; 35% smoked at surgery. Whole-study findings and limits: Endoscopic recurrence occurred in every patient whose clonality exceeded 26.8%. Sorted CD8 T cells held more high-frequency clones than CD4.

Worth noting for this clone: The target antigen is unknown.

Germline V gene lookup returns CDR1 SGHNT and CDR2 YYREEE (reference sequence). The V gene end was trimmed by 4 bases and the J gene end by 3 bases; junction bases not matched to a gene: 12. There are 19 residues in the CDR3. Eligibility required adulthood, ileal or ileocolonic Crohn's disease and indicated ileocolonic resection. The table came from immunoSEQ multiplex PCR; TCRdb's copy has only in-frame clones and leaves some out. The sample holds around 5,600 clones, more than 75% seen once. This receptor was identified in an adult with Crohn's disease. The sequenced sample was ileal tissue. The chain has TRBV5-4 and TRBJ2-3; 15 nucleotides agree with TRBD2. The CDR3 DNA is TGTGCCAGCAGCGAAAATCCGGGACTAGCGGGAGGTACGACAGATACGCAGTATTTT. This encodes CASSENPGLAGGTTDTQYF.